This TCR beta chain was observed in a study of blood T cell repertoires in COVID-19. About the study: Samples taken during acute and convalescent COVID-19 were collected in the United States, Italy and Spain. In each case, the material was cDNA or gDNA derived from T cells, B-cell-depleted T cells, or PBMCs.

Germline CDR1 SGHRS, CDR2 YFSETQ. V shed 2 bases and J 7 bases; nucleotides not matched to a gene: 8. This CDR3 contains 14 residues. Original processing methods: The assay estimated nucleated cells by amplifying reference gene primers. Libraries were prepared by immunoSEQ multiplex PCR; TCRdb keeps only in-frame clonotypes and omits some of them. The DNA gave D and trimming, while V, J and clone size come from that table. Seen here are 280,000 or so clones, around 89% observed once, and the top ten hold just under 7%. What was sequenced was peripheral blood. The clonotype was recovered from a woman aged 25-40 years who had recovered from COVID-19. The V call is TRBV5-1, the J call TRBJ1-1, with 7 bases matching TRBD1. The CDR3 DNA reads TGCGCCAGCAGCTTAGCAGGGACAGAATTTGAAGCTTTCTTT. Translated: CASSLAGTEFEAFF.